Each of the 19 T cell receptor beta chains below was sequenced from the same sample in a study of blood T cell repertoires in COVID-19. The data were produced by immunoSEQ multiplex PCR, yet TCRdb's version contains in-frame clones alone and is incomplete. The sample yields fewer than 120,000 clones, more than 65% seen once. Sequenced material: peripheral blood. The receptors were sampled from an elderly woman with acute or convalescent COVID-19.

The V gene is TRBV28, the J gene TRBJ1-5, with D perhaps matching TRBD1 (6 bases). The CDR3 totals 12 residues. Trimming stripped 10 bases from V and 3 bases from J, with 10 bases between. Germline V gene lookup returns CDR1 MDHEN and CDR2 SYDVKM. The CDR3 coding sequence is TGTGCCACGAACAGGGTCAATCAGCCCCAGCATTTT. Translated, it gives CATNRVNQPQHF.

A few counts support this clone. V usage is TRBV28 and J usage is TRBJ2-7; 7 nucleotides line up with TRBD1. Germline loops: CDR1 MDHEN, CDR2 SYDVKM. J lost 2 bases, V lost 5 bases, and 9 bases had no gene match. CDR3 length: 15 residues. This CDR3 is CASSLTLQGTYEQYF. CDR3 bases: TGTGCCAGCAGTCTAACACTACAGGGGACCTACGAGCAGTACTTC.

Only a few counts were recorded for this clone. The chain is built from TRBV3-1 (or the pseudogene TRBV3-2) and TRBJ2-1, with D perhaps TRBD2 (6 bases). Germline values: CDR1 LGHDT, CDR2 YNNKEL (reference sequence). The CDR3 is 14 amino acids. Trimming took 9 bases from V and 0 from J, leaving 12 bases between them. The CDR3 bases are TGTGCCAGTGGGCACGGGAGCTCCTACAATGAGCAGTTCTTC. It translates to CASGHGSSYNEQFF.

The chain has TRBV5-1 and TRBJ2-5, with 9 bases aligning to TRBD2. V trimming: 4 bases; J trimming: 2 bases; junction bases outside the gene matches: 9. The CDR3 contains 16 residues. Germline V gives CDR1 SGHRS, CDR2 YFSETQ. The DNA for the CDR3 is TGCGCCAGCAGCCCCCCGGGACTAGCCAGTCAAGAGACCCAGTACTTC. As protein: CASSPPGLASQETQYF.

The J gene is TRBJ2-5, the V gene TRBV10-3, with 11 bases identical to TRBD2. The CDR3 runs 14 residues. V trimming: 2 bases; J trimming: 4 bases; junction bases outside the gene matches: 0. CDR1 ENHRY and CDR2 SYGVKD come from the germline V gene. The CDR3 loop is CAISEGLAGETQYF. The CDR3 coding sequence is TGTGCCATCAGTGAGGGACTAGCGGGAGAGACCCAGTACTTC.

This clone has a handful of counts. The rearrangement joins TRBV20-1 to TRBJ1-4; maybe TRBD1 (5 bases). V was trimmed by 6 bases and J by 6 bases, leaving 8 bases between them. The CDR3 consists of 11 residues. In germline, CDR1 is DFQATT, CDR2 SNEGSKA (reference sequence). The CDR3 DNA reads as TGCAGTGCCGGGGGGGATGAAAAACTGTTTTTT. It is translated as CSAGGDEKLFF.

This clone was found a few times. The chain joins TRBV5-1 to TRBJ2-7; weak D call: TRBD1 (6 bases). Germline V gives CDR1 SGHRS, CDR2 YFSETQ. Trimming left V 6 bases short and J 1 base short, with 11 bases between. The CDR3 length is 13 residues. Here the CDR3 DNA reads TGCGCCAGCACACAACAGGGATCCTACGAGCAGTACTTC. This codes for CASTQQGSYEQYF.

The CDR3 here is CASSEQVEYHNEQFF. CDR3 nucleotides: TGTGCCAGCAGCGAACAGGTTGAGTACCACAATGAGCAGTTCTTC. The gene calls are TRBV11-2 and TRBJ2-1; D possibly corresponds to TRBD1 (5 bases). Trimming took off 5 bases at V and 5 bases at J, with 16 bases between the two ends. This CDR3 is 15 amino acids long. The germline gives CDR1 SGHAT, CDR2 FQNNGV.

This clone was recorded many times. The genes are TRBV7-6 and TRBJ2-1; TRBD2 aligns across 13 bases. CDR1 and CDR2 from the germline V gene are SGHVS and FNYEAQ. The CDR3 is made up of 17 amino acids. Trimming removed 0 bases from V and 9 bases from J; junction bases left unmatched: 8. The CDR3, as DNA: TGTGCCAGCAGCTTAGCGGAACTAGCGGGGGGGCAGGGTGAGCAGTTCTTC. It is translated as CASSLAELAGGQGEQFF.

The rearrangement uses TRBV29-1 and TRBJ2-5; 10 nucleotides match TRBD2. V trimming: 6 bases; J trimming: 1 base; junction bases outside the gene matches: 8. The length of the CDR3 is 15 residues. Germline CDR1 and CDR2: SQVTM and ANQGSEA. CDR3 coding DNA: TGCAGCGTGCTAAGGCTAGCGGGGGTCCAAGAGACCCAGTACTTC. This gives the protein CSVLRLAGVQETQYF. Filled out from reference TRBV29-1 and TRBJ2-5, the complete variable domain reads SAVISQKPSRDICQRGTSLTIQCQVDSQVTMMFWYRQQPGQSLTLIATANQGSEATYESGFVIDKFPISRPNLTFSTLTVSNMSPEDSSIYLCSVLRLAGVQETQYFGPGTRLLVL.

This chain joins TRBV6-5 and TRBJ1-1; D possibly corresponds to TRBD1 (5 bases). Looked up from germline, CDR1 is MNHEY and CDR2 is SVGAGI. With 6 bases removed from V and 6 bases from J, the gap between germline ends came to 11 bases. This CDR3 is built from 12 residues. The CDR3 here is CASRFSGAEAFF. The DNA of the CDR3 is TGTGCCAGCAGATTCTCGGGGGCTGAAGCTTTCTTT.

The chain links TRBV28 to TRBJ2-2; maybe TRBD1 (6 bases). This CDR3 has 15 amino acids. Germline CDR1 is MDHEN and CDR2 is SYDVKM. V gave up 3 bases and J gave up 1 base, with 9 bases separating them. This CDR3 reads CASSFTGQNTGELFF. The CDR3 bases are TGTGCCAGCAGTTTCACAGGGCAGAACACCGGGGAGCTGTTTTTT.

The chain is built from TRBV6-5 and TRBJ1-3; tentative D call: TRBD1 (5 bases). The germline CDR1 and CDR2 sequences are MNHEY and SVGAGI. CDR3 size: 14 residues. The V and J ends lost 2 bases and 2 bases respectively, with 7 bases between them. The CDR3 region is CASSYQGTGNTIYF. The CDR3 DNA reads as TGTGCCAGCAGTTACCAGGGAACTGGAAACACCATATATTTT.

This clone has just a few counts. CDR3 nucleotides: TGTGCCAGCAGCTCCTATCGTCCCGACACCGGGGAGCTGTTTTTT. This encodes CASSSYRPDTGELFF. The chain is built from TRBV7-2 and TRBJ2-2, with D unclear. CDR3 size: 15 residues. Trimming shortened V by 4 bases and J by 3 bases, and 12 bases separated the two germline ends. The germline V gene encodes CDR1 SGHTA and CDR2 FQGNSA. Together with reference TRBV7-2 and TRBJ2-2, the CDR3 gives the full variable domain: GAGVSQSPSNKVTEKGKDVELRCDPISGHTALYWYRQSLGQGLEFLIYFQGNSAPDKSGLPSDRFSAERTGGSVSTLTIQRTQQEDSAVYLCASSSYRPDTGELFFGEGSRLTVL.

This sequence joins TRBV3-1 (or the pseudogene TRBV3-2) and TRBJ2-5; TRBD2 agrees at 7 bases. The junction had 2 bases not matched to a gene; V was cut back by 5 bases and J by 2 bases. Germline CDR1 LGHDT, CDR2 YNNKEL (reference sequence). The CDR3 runs 13 residues. The CDR3 DNA reads as TGTGCCAGCAGCGGGACTACGCAAGAGACCCAGTACTTC. The encoded protein is CASSGTTQETQYF.

The rearrangement joins TRBV5-4 to TRBJ2-3; 8 nucleotides align to TRBD2. V lost 4 bases to trimming and J lost 5 bases; unmatched junction nucleotides: 6. The CDR3 totals 14 residues. Germline V gene data show CDR1 as SGHNT and CDR2 as YYREEE (reference sequence). The CDR3 protein is CASSPGGAKDTQYF. DNA of the CDR3: TGTGCCAGCAGCCCCGGGGGGGCAAAAGATACGCAGTATTTT.

The chain carries TRBV15 and TRBJ2-5, with 8 bases that match TRBD1. Looked up from germline, CDR1 is LNHNV and CDR2 is YYDKDF (reference sequence). V dropped 2 bases and J dropped 5; count of bases not matched to a gene: 4. The CDR3 totals 14 residues. CDR3 amino acids: CATSRSRGPETQYF. The CDR3, as DNA: TGTGCCACCAGCAGATCCAGGGGGCCGGAGACCCAGTACTTC.

This chain connects TRBV10-2 to TRBJ1-1, with D possibly TRBD1 on 5 matching bases. Germline V gene sequence: CDR1 WSHSY, CDR2 SAAADI. The CDR3 contains 13 residues. Trimming took off 3 bases at V and 14 bases at J, with 19 bases between the two ends. The CDR3 here is CASSDWQGRYQFF. The CDR3 nucleotides are TGCGCCAGCAGTGATTGGCAGGGCAGGTATCAATTCTTT.

This clone was counted only a few times. The rearrangement uses TRBV4-1 and TRBJ2-7; 10 positions agree with TRBD1. The CDR3 extends over 15 amino acids. CDR1 and CDR2 from the germline V gene are MGHRA and YSYEKL. The junction had 6 bases not matched to a gene; V was cut back by 3 bases and J by 4 bases. The CDR3 reads CASSQTGQGLYEQYF. The CDR3 DNA sequence: TGCGCCAGCAGCCAGACGGGACAGGGGCTATACGAGCAGTACTTC.